A selection of T cell receptor beta chains follows, all from one sample in a study of blood T cell repertoires in COVID-19. Using immunoSEQ multiplex PCR, the repertoire was profiled, and TCRdb retains in-frame clones only, with some absent. The data contain a few hundred thousand clones, roughly 91% of them singletons. The sample consisted of PBMCs or T cells enriched from blood (not recorded which). Source of these receptors: a man in his late teens or twenties who had recovered from COVID-19. The conserved cysteine and the conserved F or W are not part of the CDR3 here. The order of the fields is CDR3 protein, V gene, J gene.

ASSPSGSWETQY	TRBV11-3	TRBJ2-5
ASTKGSVTEQY	TRBV28	TRBJ2-7
ASSKTEGYTEAF	TRBV6-5	TRBJ1-1
ASSPPWTSGGADTQY	TRBV18	TRBJ2-3
ASIGYRGTYEQY	TRBV6-5	TRBJ2-7
ATSGPLGRHNEQF	TRBV24-1	TRBJ2-1
ASKPGGNQPQH	TRBV2	TRBJ1-5
ASSQTGGMGYGYT	TRBV5-1	TRBJ1-2
AISEFPTESDSPLH	TRBV10-3	TRBJ1-6
ASSPRLAGGNEQF	TRBV18	TRBJ2-1
ASREAAGSNYGYT	TRBV6-4	TRBJ1-2
ASSPGGRGDQPQH	TRBV5-5	TRBJ1-5
ASTSYETGGYT	TRBV12-3/TRBV12-4	TRBJ1-2
ASSELPGQRSSNTEAF	TRBV6-1	TRBJ1-1
ATSDRTGGTDTQY	TRBV24-1	TRBJ2-3
ASSRPVAEQY	TRBV18	TRBJ2-7
ASSPEQGLNTEAF	TRBV4-1	TRBJ1-1
SVEAGGYGYT	TRBV29-1	TRBJ1-2
ASSPWSGTDTQY	TRBV7-3	TRBJ2-3
ASSLPGQGAGYEQY	TRBV28	TRBJ2-7
ASSQGVNYGYT	TRBV14	TRBJ1-2
ASSWTATEAYGYT	TRBV7-9	TRBJ1-2
ASSLGGKNTEAF	TRBV5-1	TRBJ1-1
ASSLAGGQETQY	TRBV14	TRBJ2-5
ASSKTVYTDTQY	TRBV6-5	TRBJ2-3
ASSTTGANFRAF	TRBV3-1/TRBV3-2	TRBJ1-1
ASSEPRGATGNTIY	TRBV19	TRBJ1-3
ASSAGDSNQPQH	TRBV9	TRBJ1-5
ASSLSGDYNEQF	TRBV27	TRBJ2-1
ASSSAGGAGGRSEQF	TRBV7-9	TRBJ2-1
ASKGPGGETQY	TRBV11-2	TRBJ2-5